The 24 T cell receptor beta chains given below trace back to one sample, sequenced in a study of cytomegalovirus exposure and HLA in healthy donors. The PCR made use of 60 Vbeta and 13 Jbeta primers. Clones were read by immunoSEQ multiplex PCR, and TCRdb kept only the in-frame ones, dropping some. Of more than 95,000 clones listed, over 80% are singletons. Sequenced sample: PBMCs. The receptors come from a young man in good health and CMV-seropositive.

This clone has just a few counts. The chain couples TRBV9 to TRBJ2-1, with 7 bases matching TRBD2. Per the germline V gene, CDR1 is SGDLS and CDR2 is YYNGEE. The V and J ends lost 4 bases and 7 bases, in that order; junction bases with no gene match: 11. This CDR3 has 15 residues. CDR3 sequence: CASSLRAGTGNEQFF. The CDR3 region has the DNA TGTGCCAGCAGCTTACGAGCGGGGACTGGGAATGAGCAGTTCTTC.

The J gene is TRBJ1-2, the V gene TRBV6-5; D unclear. The CDR3 covers 15 residues. Germline assignment: CDR1 MNHEY and CDR2 SVGAGI. V gave up 5 bases and J gave up 4 bases, with 17 bases separating them. The CDR3 DNA is TGTGCCAGCAGTCCCTATGCAGGTGGGAGCTATGGCTACACCTTC. Protein sequence: CASSPYAGGSYGYTF.

V gene TRBV1 combines with J gene TRBJ2-1; the D call TRBD2 from the table was never checked on the DNA. TRBV1 is described as a pseudogene. The CDR3 spans 16 residues. The CDR3 region has the DNA TGCACCAGCAGCCAAGTCGCGGGGGGCCGGGACAATGAGCAGTTCTTC. Its protein is CTSSQVAGGRDNEQFF.

This clone was counted once. The chain couples TRBV19 to TRBJ2-1, with TRBD1 matching over 9 bases. V shed 7 bases, J shed 6 bases, and the junction held 4 bases outside the gene matches. Germline V gene sequence: CDR1 LNHDA, CDR2 SQIVND (reference sequence). The length of the CDR3 is 13 residues. CDR3 region: CASMRGQGNEQFF. In nucleotides, the CDR3 is TGTGCCAGTATGAGGGGACAGGGCAATGAGCAGTTCTTC. Full variable domain (remainder filled in from reference TRBV19 and TRBJ2-1): DGGITQSPKYLFRKEGQNVTLSCEQNLNHDAMYWYRQDPGQGLRLIYYSQIVNDFQKGDIAEGYSVSREKKESFPLTVTSAQKNPTAFYLCASMRGQGNEQFFGPGTRLTVL.

The rearrangement uses TRBV19 and TRBJ1-2; TRBD1 aligns across 10 bases. The germline CDR1 and CDR2 sequences are LNHDA and SQIVND (reference sequence). The V segment lost 4 bases and the J segment 4 bases; nucleotides outside the gene matches: 3. The CDR3 is 14 amino acids. CDR3 protein: CASSKTGGLYGYTF. In DNA form, the CDR3 reads TGTGCCAGTAGTAAGACAGGGGGCCTCTATGGCTACACCTTC.

J is TRBJ2-2 and V is TRBV9, with 7 bases that match TRBD1. Germline V gene lookup returns CDR1 SGDLS and CDR2 YYNGEE. The CDR3 has 14 residues. The V gene end was trimmed by 2 bases and the J gene end by 7 bases; junction bases not matched to a gene: 5. The CDR3, as DNA: TGTGCCAGCAGCGTCTCAGGGGGAAGCGGGGAGCTGTTTTTT. This translates into CASSVSGGSGELFF.

This chain's CDR3 is CASSRGQFSDFYGYTF. CDR3 coding DNA: TGTGCCAGCAGTCGCGGACAATTCTCCGATTTCTATGGCTACACCTTC. The genes are TRBV2 and TRBJ1-2, with a weak D call TRBD1 (5 bases). This CDR3 region has 16 residues. Trimming took 5 bases from V and 4 from J, leaving 20 bases between them. Germline values: CDR1 SNHLY, CDR2 FYNNEI. Drawing the rest from reference TRBV2 and TRBJ1-2, the complete variable domain is EPEVTQTPSHQVTQMGQEVILRCVPISNHLYFYWYRQILGQKVEFLVSFYNNEISEKSEIFDDQFSVERPDGSNFTLKIRSTKLEDSAMYFCASSRGQFSDFYGYTFGSGTRLTVV.

This sequence joins TRBV30 and TRBJ1-2; no definite D call. The V gene's germline CDR1 is GTSNPN and CDR2 SVGIG (reference sequence). This CDR3 is 13 amino acids long. The V end lost 0 bases, the J end lost 5 bases, and 10 bases lay between the germline ends. CDR3 amino acids: CAWSVPGSYGYTF. CDR3 nucleotides: TGTGCCTGGAGTGTGCCAGGATCTTATGGCTACACCTTC.

This chain uses TRBV27 with TRBJ2-6; no clear D. V gave up 6 bases and J gave up 0 bases, with 9 bases separating them. The germline V gene encodes CDR1 MNHEY and CDR2 SMNVEV (reference sequence). This CDR3 is built from 15 residues. This CDR3 reads CASSPGTSGANVLTF. In nucleotides, the CDR3 is TGTGCCAGCAGCCCAGGAACCTCTGGGGCCAACGTCCTGACTTTC.

This sequence joins TRBV7-9 and TRBJ2-1, with 8 positions matching TRBD1. J was trimmed by 7 bases and V by 5 bases; bases with no gene match: 7. Per germline, CDR1 SEHNR and CDR2 FQNEAQ (reference sequence). This CDR3 is 14 amino acids long. CDR3 sequence: CASSQTDRVNEQFF. The CDR3 nucleotides read TGTGCCAGCAGCCAAACGGACAGGGTTAATGAGCAGTTCTTC.

The J gene is TRBJ1-1, the V gene TRBV4-1; TRBD1 agrees at 7 bases. V lost 1 base to trimming and J lost 5 bases; unmatched junction nucleotides: 10. CDR1 is MGHRA, CDR2 YSYEKL, per germline. This CDR3 is built from 16 residues. The CDR3 loop reads CASSQGQGGTRTEAFF. CDR3 bases: TGCGCCAGCAGCCAAGGGCAGGGGGGAACAAGGACTGAAGCTTTCTTT.

This clone was recorded once. V is TRBV4-2 and J is TRBJ1-2; TRBD1 is a possible D gene (6 bases). Looked up from germline, CDR1 is LGHNA and CDR2 is YNFKEQ. The CDR3 runs to 16 residues. The germline V and J ends were trimmed by 3 bases and 3 bases, with 17 bases remaining between them. CDR3 bases: TGTGCCAGCAGCCAGGAGCAACGGGACACGTACTATGGCTACACCTTC. Translating it yields CASSQEQRDTYYGYTF.

This rearrangement joins TRBV2 to TRBJ2-1, with 8 nucleotides matching TRBD1. The V segment lost 9 bases and the J segment 4 bases; nucleotides outside the gene matches: 11. From germline, CDR1 is SNHLY and CDR2 FYNNEI. The CDR3 is 15 residues long. The CDR3 protein is CARSKSGGDYNEQFF. The CDR3, as DNA: TGTGCCAGATCTAAGTCAGGGGGCGATTACAATGAGCAGTTCTTC.

The rearrangement joins TRBV13 to TRBJ1-6, with 10 bases that match TRBD1. Germline CDR1 is PRHDT and CDR2 is FYEKMQ (reference sequence). This CDR3 comprises 15 residues. V was pared by 5 bases and J by 7 bases, with 5 bases of the junction left unmatched. As DNA, the CDR3 is TGTGCCAGCAGCCCTCGGACAGGGGGAAATTCACCCCTCCACTTT. It yields the protein CASSPRTGGNSPLHF.

The J gene is TRBJ2-7, the V gene TRBV19, with D unclear. CDR1 and CDR2 (germline): LNHDA, SQIVND (reference sequence). The CDR3 runs to 13 residues. V shed 3 bases and J shed 0 bases, with 6 bases lying between them. The CDR3 loop reads CASSIAYSYEQYF. CDR3 sequence (DNA): TGTGCCAGTAGTATTGCCTACTCCTACGAGCAGTACTTC.

A few counts support this clone. The chain is built from TRBV30 and TRBJ1-1; unclear D gene. The CDR3 runs to 9 residues. V dropped 5 bases and J dropped 12 bases, with 10 bases sitting between them. Per germline, CDR1 GTSNPN and CDR2 SVGIG (reference sequence). The CDR3 reads CAWANAPFF. The CDR3 DNA reads TGTGCCTGGGCGAATGCCCCTTTCTTT.

The chain carries TRBV5-4 and TRBJ2-7, with 7 bases matching TRBD1. Germline-derived CDR1 and CDR2 are SGHNT and YYREEE (reference sequence). Trimming at V came to 4 bases and at J to 1 base, leaving 11 bases not matched to a gene. The CDR3 covers 16 residues. This CDR3 reads CASSGDSLVPSYEQYF. CDR3 nucleotides: TGTGCCAGCAGCGGGGACAGTCTCGTCCCTTCCTACGAGCAGTACTTC.

The chain is built from TRBV28 and TRBJ2-7; 11 bases are shared with TRBD2. V dropped 3 bases and J dropped 1; count of bases not matched to a gene: 5. This CDR3 is 16 amino acids long. Germline V CDR1 and CDR2: MDHEN, SYDVKM. CDR3 region: CASSFATSGASYEQYF. DNA for the CDR3: TGTGCCAGCAGTTTCGCGACTAGCGGGGCATCCTACGAGCAGTACTTC.

The chain couples TRBV7-9 to TRBJ2-2; the match to TRBD1 covers 7 bases. J was trimmed by 1 base and V by 6 bases; bases with no gene match: 8. The CDR3 covers 16 residues. The germline V gene has CDR1 SEHNR and CDR2 FQNEAQ (reference sequence). In DNA, the CDR3 is TGTGCCAGCAGTCAACCGGGACAGAGGAACACCGGGGAGCTGTTTTTT. Its translation: CASSQPGQRNTGELFF. Combining the CDR3 with reference TRBV7-9 and TRBJ2-2 gives the whole variable domain DTGVSQNPRHKITKRGQNVTFRCDPISEHNRLYWYRQTLGQGPEFLTYFQNEAQLEKSRLLSDRFSAERPKGSFSTLEIQRTEQGDSAMYLCASSQPGQRNTGELFFGEGSRLTVL.

The rearrangement joins TRBV5-4 to TRBJ1-2; 7 bases are a match to TRBD1. CDR1 SGHNT and CDR2 YYREEE come from the germline V gene (reference sequence). CDR3 length: 17 amino acids. V lost 3 bases and J lost 2; bases outside the gene matches: 13. The CDR3 region is CASSSLPPTGMNYGYTF. The CDR3 bases are TGTGCCAGCAGCTCGTTGCCCCCGACAGGGATGAACTATGGCTACACCTTC.

With respect to this clone: The germline gene is not matched at one end of the junction; a read error may be the cause. CDR3 coding DNA: TGTGCCAGCGTCCCCAGCGGGAGCTCCTACAATGGGCAGTTCTTC. Translated, it gives CASVPSGSSYNGQFF. V usage is TRBV7-9 and J usage is TRBJ2-1; 8 bases are a match to TRBD2. Germline loops: CDR1 SEHNR, CDR2 FQNEAQ (reference sequence). This CDR3 has 15 amino acids.

CDR3 in amino acids: CASSFSLGGWDEKLFF. CDR3 DNA: TGTGCCAGCAGCTTTTCCCTCGGGGGTTGGGATGAAAAACTGTTTTTT. The chain uses TRBV7-9 and TRBJ1-4; TRBD1 might be the D (5 bases). Germline-derived CDR1 and CDR2 are SEHNR and FQNEAQ (reference sequence). The CDR3 is made up of 16 amino acids. Trimming stripped 3 bases from V and 6 bases from J, with 17 bases between.

This clone was recorded only once. The CDR3 DNA is TGTGCCAGCAGTTCTTTCTCGTTCAGGGGGGACACCGGGGAGCTGTTTTTT. As protein: CASSSFSFRGDTGELFF. This sequence joins TRBV27 and TRBJ2-2; perhaps TRBD1 as D (7 bases). The germline V gene encodes CDR1 MNHEY and CDR2 SMNVEV (reference sequence). CDR3 length: 17 residues. V lost 4 bases and J lost 3, with 18 bases in between.

V usage is TRBV6-5 and J usage is TRBJ2-5; tentatively, D is TRBD2 (7 bases). This CDR3 is 15 amino acids long. V dropped 11 bases and J dropped 2 bases, with 21 bases sitting between them. Germline lookup yields CDR1 MNHEY and CDR2 SVGAGI. DNA for the CDR3: TGTGCCCCCGCCGGGGGGCTAGCGGAACAAGAGACCCAGTACTTC. Its translation is CAPAGGLAEQETQYF.